Following are 21 T cell receptor beta chains from one sample sequenced in a study of T cell responses to AZD1222 COVID-19 vaccine. Sequencing was performed with immunoSEQ multiplex PCR; in TCRdb, only in-frame clones are kept and a portion is missing. The sample has about 190,000 clones, about 94% seen once. The starting material was peripheral blood, obtained on day 0 of AZD1222 vaccination. The receptors shown here come from an adult in good health.

The chain recombines TRBV6-1 with TRBJ1-1, with D perhaps TRBD1 (5 bases). This CDR3 has 15 amino acids. V gave up 3 bases and J gave up 1 base, with 12 bases separating them. Germline V gives CDR1 MNHNS, CDR2 SASEGT. In DNA, the CDR3 is TGTGCCAGCAGTGAGTGGGGCCATGGGAACACTGAAGCTTTCTTT. Its translation is CASSEWGHGNTEAFF.

This chain uses TRBV24-1 with TRBJ2-1; D uncertain. Germline CDR1 reads KGHDR; CDR2 reads SFDVKD. The length of the CDR3 is 14 residues. The V and J ends lost 7 bases and 5 bases respectively, with 14 bases between them. CDR3 DNA: TGTGCCACCAGCAAAATGGATAAGCACAATGAGCAGTTCTTC. It encodes CATSKMDKHNEQFF.

The chain joins TRBV5-4 to TRBJ2-7; 15 bases align to TRBD2. V was clipped by 4 bases and J by 5 bases; unmatched bases: 7. Germline V gene lookup returns CDR1 SGHNT and CDR2 YYREEE (reference sequence). The CDR3 runs to 16 residues. CDR3 sequence reads: CASSPGLAGGLNEQYF. The CDR3 nucleotides are TGTGCCAGCAGCCCGGGACTAGCGGGAGGTCTAAACGAGCAGTACTTC.

The V gene is TRBV11-3, the J gene TRBJ2-3, with 7 bases fitting TRBD2. Germline CDR1 reads SGHNT; CDR2 reads YENEEA. Unmatched junction bases numbered 8, after V lost 4 bases and J lost 4 bases. CDR3 length: 15 amino acids. The CDR3: CASSSGGGAADTQYF. In DNA form, the CDR3 reads TGTGCCAGCAGCTCGGGGGGAGGGGCGGCAGATACGCAGTATTTT. The whole variable domain, filled in from reference TRBV11-3 and TRBJ2-3, reads EAGVVQSPRYKIIEKKQPVAFWCNPISGHNTLYWYLQNLGQGPELLIRYENEEAVDDSQLPKDRFSAERLKGVDSTLKIQPAELGDSAVYLCASSSGGGAADTQYFGPGTRLTVL.

The chain combines TRBV5-4 with TRBJ2-7; the match to TRBD1 covers 7 bases. J gave up 6 bases and V 4 bases, and 13 bases lay outside the gene matches. CDR1 SGHNT and CDR2 YYREEE come from the germline V gene (reference sequence). The CDR3 is 15 residues long. DNA for the CDR3: TGTGCCAGCAGCATAACTCCCGGGACAGCCCGCGAGCAGTACTTC. Translating gives CASSITPGTAREQYF.

This chain connects TRBV5-5 to TRBJ2-1; either TRBD1 or TRBD2 may fit D (5 bases each). Between the trimmed V and J ends, which lost 3 bases and 10 bases, there was a span of 14 bases. CDR1 is SGHKS, CDR2 YYEKEE, per germline (reference sequence). The CDR3 runs to 13 residues. In nucleotides, the CDR3 is TGTGCCAGCAGCTCTGGGACGGTAGGGGAGCAGTTCTTC. This encodes CASSSGTVGEQFF.

This chain links TRBV5-1 with TRBJ2-2; TRBD1 is a possible D gene (6 bases). Trimming stripped 4 bases from V and 5 bases from J, with 9 bases between. Germline V gene sequence: CDR1 SGHRS, CDR2 YFSETQ. The CDR3 consists of 13 residues. This CDR3 is CASSHGQTGELFF. The DNA of the CDR3 is TGCGCCAGCAGCCACGGACAGACCGGGGAGCTGTTTTTT. Full variable domain (outside the CDR3, taken from reference TRBV5-1 and TRBJ2-2): KAGVTQTPRYLIKTRGQQVTLSCSPISGHRSVSWYQQTPGQGLQFLFEYFSETQRNKGNFPGRFSGRQFSNSRSEMNVSTLELGDSALYLCASSHGQTGELFFGEGSRLTVL.

This clone was detected only once. The chain couples TRBV11-3 to TRBJ1-4, with D uncertain. This CDR3 spans 15 amino acids. V lost 4 bases, J lost 3 bases, and 12 bases lay in between. Germline V gene lookup returns CDR1 SGHNT and CDR2 YENEEA. This CDR3 is CASSCRHRPNEKLFF. The DNA of the CDR3 is TGTGCCAGCAGCTGCAGACATCGACCTAATGAAAAACTGTTTTTT.

As concerns this clone: Sequence at one end of the junction differs from germline and may be a read error. The rearrangement uses TRBV25-1 and TRBJ2-5; TRBD2 matches 11 bases. The CDR3 spans 15 residues. Germline V gene sequence: CDR1 MGHDK, CDR2 SYGVNS. CDR3 in DNA: TGTGCCAGCAGTGAATTGCCTAGCGGGAGGTTGAAGTTGGACTTC. Translation gives CASSELPSGRLKLDF.

The V gene is TRBV7-2, the J gene TRBJ2-4; 12 nucleotides line up with TRBD2. The CDR3 is 16 amino acids. J gave up 5 bases and V 3 bases, and 5 bases lay outside the gene matches. Germline V gives CDR1 SGHTA, CDR2 FQGNSA. The DNA of the CDR3 is TGTGCCAGCAGCTTGACTAGCGGGAGCGTGGAAAACATTCAGTACTTC. Residues: CASSLTSGSVENIQYF.

The V call is TRBV5-4, the J call TRBJ2-3; tentatively, D is TRBD2 (6 bases). This CDR3 spans 14 amino acids. CDR1 is SGHNT, CDR2 YYREEE, per germline (reference sequence). Trimming stripped 1 base from V and 4 bases from J, with 10 bases between. The CDR3 here is CASSLPGSPDTQYF. The CDR3 DNA reads TGTGCCAGCAGCTTGCCCGGGAGTCCAGATACGCAGTATTTT.

This clone was picked up one time. The chain joins TRBV19 to TRBJ2-1; 11 bases are shared with TRBD2. CDR1 is LNHDA and CDR2 is SQIVND in the germline V gene (reference sequence). This CDR3 region has 16 residues. V trimming: 4 bases; J trimming: 4 bases; junction bases outside the gene matches: 6. CDR3 nucleotides: TGTGCCAGTAGTACTCCCCTAGCGGGGGGATACAATGAGCAGTTCTTC. Amino acids: CASSTPLAGGYNEQFF.

The chain recombines TRBV5-1 with TRBJ1-2; D not resolved. The CDR3 runs to 13 residues. Germline V gene sequence: CDR1 SGHRS, CDR2 YFSETQ. Trimming left V 4 bases short and J 8 bases short, with 15 bases between. CDR3: CASSIEGSGGYTF. CDR3 sequence (DNA): TGCGCCAGCAGCATCGAAGGTTCGGGAGGCTACACCTTC.

J is TRBJ2-1 and V is TRBV27; a weak D match, TRBD2 (5 bases). This CDR3 contains 14 residues. Germline CDR1 and CDR2: MNHEY and SMNVEV (reference sequence). Trimming took 5 bases from V and 4 from J, leaving 12 bases between them. The CDR3 sequence is CASSIRRGYNEQFF. The CDR3 DNA reads as TGTGCCAGCAGTATCCGTCGAGGGTACAATGAGCAGTTCTTC.

J is TRBJ2-7 and V is TRBV30; D might be TRBD1 (6 bases). CDR1 is GTSNPN and CDR2 is SVGIG in the germline V gene (reference sequence). This CDR3 region has 14 residues. Trimming removed 4 bases from V and 6 bases from J, with 19 bases in between. The CDR3 nucleotides are TGTGCCTGGACCCATGCGGCAGGGGCTTCCGAGCAGTACTTC. Residues: CAWTHAAGASEQYF.

This sequence joins TRBV6-5 and TRBJ2-1, with TRBD2 as a possible D gene (5 bases). Germline V CDR1 and CDR2: MNHEY, SVGAGI. Trimming cost V 7 bases and J 0 bases, with 13 bases left between them. The CDR3 loop spans 15 amino acids. The CDR3 DNA follows: TGTGCCAGCAAAAAAGAGCGGAGCTCCTACAATGAGCAGTTCTTC. It codes for CASKKERSSYNEQFF.

V gene TRBV20-1 combines with J gene TRBJ1-3, with unresolved D. The CDR3 consists of 13 residues. Between the trimmed V and J ends, which lost 3 bases and 2 bases, there was a span of 8 bases. Germline CDR1 DFQATT, CDR2 SNEGSKA (reference sequence). The CDR3 is CSASQVAGNTIYF. CDR3 DNA sequence: TGCAGTGCTAGTCAGGTTGCTGGAAACACCATATATTTT.

The gene calls are TRBV7-3 and TRBJ1-2; D gene uncertain. Germline CDR1 reads SGHTA; CDR2 reads FQGTGA. V gave up 2 bases and J gave up 4 bases, with 11 bases separating them. The CDR3 has 14 residues. The CDR3 DNA sequence: TGTGCCAGCAGCTTAGTTCCAGACGTCTATGGCTACACCTTC. Translated, it gives CASSLVPDVYGYTF.

The rearrangement links TRBV4-2 to TRBJ1-2; D call uncertain. The V gene's germline CDR1 is LGHNA and CDR2 YNFKEQ. V was cut by 0 bases and J by 8 bases, with 16 bases left in between. The CDR3 loop spans 15 amino acids. The DNA of the CDR3 is TGTGCCAGCAGCCAAGATGGTGGCCCCTCCAACGGCTACACCTTC. This encodes CASSQDGGPSNGYTF.

The rearrangement uses TRBV7-9 and TRBJ2-1, with D tentatively TRBD1 or TRBD2 (6 bases each). The V gene lost 5 bases and the J gene lost 3 bases, with 11 bases spanning the gap. The CDR3 is 14 amino acids. Germline CDR1 and CDR2: SEHNR and FQNEAQ (reference sequence). Here the CDR3 DNA reads TGTGCCAGCAGCCGGGGGCCGCTCTACAATGAGCAGTTCTTC. It is translated as CASSRGPLYNEQFF.

V gene TRBV7-9 combines with J gene TRBJ1-3, with D possibly being TRBD1 (6 bases). This CDR3 is built from 15 residues. Germline values: CDR1 SEHNR, CDR2 FQNEAQ (reference sequence). Trimming took 5 bases from V and 0 from J, leaving 11 bases between them. CDR3 nucleotide sequence: TGTGCCAGCAGCCTACAGGGACGCTCTGGAAACACCATATATTTT. Translation: CASSLQGRSGNTIYF.